This T cell receptor (beta chain) was retrieved from a study of cytomegalovirus exposure and HLA in healthy donors. Study-wide context: Across some 400 genotyped donors, around 82% landed in the Caucasian-associated ancestry cluster.

The CDR3 consists of 17 residues. V was shortened by 7 bases and J by 2 bases, with 22 bases between the two germline ends. The germline CDR1 and CDR2 sequences are MDHEN and SYDVKM. Overall study findings and caveats: Researchers counted about 150 TCR beta chains as cytomegalovirus-associated. One cluster of highly shared sequence variants probably arose as a sequencing artifact. Later analysis demonstrated an association between a missense DCLRE1C variant and TCR beta V- and J-gene trimming.

This PCR relied on a set of 60 Vbeta primers and 13 Jbeta primers. Produced via immunoSEQ multiplex PCR; TCRdb's table is partial and in-frame only. The sample lists 150,000 to 200,000 clones, around 84% occurring once. A note on this clone: Its antigen remains unidentified.

The receptor's source is a man between 18 and 35 years old in good health and CMV-seronegative. The chain employs TRBV28 and TRBJ2-3; maybe TRBD1 (5 bases). The material sequenced was PBMCs. CDR3 sequence (DNA): TGTGCCAGCACCTCCCACCGGGCAGGGCCCAACACAGATACGCAGTATTTT. It is translated as CASTSHRAGPNTDTQYF.